Sequencing of this T cell receptor (beta chain) was carried out in a study of PD-1 blockade in classical Hodgkin lymphoma. General study findings and limits: Newly diagnosed patients were reported to exhibit reduced baseline TCR diversity relative to healthy donors.

On this clone: The antigen is not known.

The time point was: cycle 4 day 1 (C4D1), after less than 7 weeks of nivolumab. Brentuximab vedotin exposure varied among the patients, all of whom had relapsed after autologous stem cell transplantation. Trimming removed 5 bases from V and 0 bases from J, with 7 bases in between. The CDR3 runs to 13 residues. The germline V gene encodes CDR1 MDHEN and CDR2 SYDVKM. Some clones are missing from TCRdb's copy, which holds only in-frame ones; the method was immunoSEQ multiplex PCR. The sample lists some 86,000 clones; roughly nine tenths were seen once. This chain links TRBV28 with TRBJ1-2; D remains ambiguous. Sequenced here: peripheral blood mononuclear cells (PBMCs), sampled before the fourth cycle of nivolumab. The sequence was obtained from a human donor with classical Hodgkin lymphoma. The CDR3: CASSQQSNYGYTF. For the CDR3, the DNA is TGTGCCAGCAGTCAACAGTCTAACTATGGCTACACCTTC.